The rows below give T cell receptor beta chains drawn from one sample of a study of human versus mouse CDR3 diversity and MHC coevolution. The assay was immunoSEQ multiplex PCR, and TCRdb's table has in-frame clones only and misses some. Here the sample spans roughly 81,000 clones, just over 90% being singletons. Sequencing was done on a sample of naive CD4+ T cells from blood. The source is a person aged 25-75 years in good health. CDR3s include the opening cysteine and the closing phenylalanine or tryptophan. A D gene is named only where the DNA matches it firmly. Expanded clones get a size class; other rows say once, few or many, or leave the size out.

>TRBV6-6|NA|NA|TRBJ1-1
TGTGCCAGCAGTAATAAACAGGGAACTGAAGCTTTCTTT
CASSNKQGTEAFF
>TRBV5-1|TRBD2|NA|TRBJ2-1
TGCGCCAGCAGAGGGACTAGCGGGACCCGGGGGTTCTTC
CASRGTSGTRGFF
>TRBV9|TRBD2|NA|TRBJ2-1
TGTGCCAGCAGCGTAGCGGGAGGCTCCTACAATGAGCAGTTCTTC
CASSVAGGSYNEQFF
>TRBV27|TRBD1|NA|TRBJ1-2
TGTGCCAGCATGGGACAGACCTATGGCTACACCTTC
CASMGQTYGYTF
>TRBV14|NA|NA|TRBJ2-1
TGTGCCAGCAGCCCCCTTGGACAAAACAATGAACAGTTCTTC
CASSPLGQNNEQFF
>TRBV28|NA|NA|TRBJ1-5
TGTGCCAGCATTCCGGGAAAAGGTTTATTTCGGCCCCAGCATTTT
CASIPGKGLFRPQHF
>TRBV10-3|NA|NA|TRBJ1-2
TGTGCCATCAGTGACCCTATGGGCAGGGTAGAGGGCTACACCTTC
CAISDPMGRVEGYTF
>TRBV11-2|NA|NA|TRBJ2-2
TGTGCCAGCAGCGCCGCTACAGGGAACACCGGGGAGCTGTTTTTT
CASSAATGNTGELFF
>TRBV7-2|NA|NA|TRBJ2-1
TGTGCCAGCAGCTTCGCGGGTCTAGTTTATGAGCAGTTCTTC
CASSFAGLVYEQFF
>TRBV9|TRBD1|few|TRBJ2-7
TGTGCCAGCAGCTCGGTCGGGGCAGGGGGTAAGGTCGAGCAGTACTTC
CASSSVGAGGKVEQYF
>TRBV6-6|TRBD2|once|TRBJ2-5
TGTGCCAGCAGCCGGGGACTAGCGGGGCCCCAAGAGACCCAGTACTTC
CASSRGLAGPQETQYF
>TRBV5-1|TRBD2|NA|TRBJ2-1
TGCGCCAGCGCCTTTTCTGGGACTAGCGAGAGGGGTGAGCAGTTCTTC
CASAFSGTSERGEQFF
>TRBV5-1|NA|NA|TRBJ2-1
TGCGCCAGCAGCCCCGGGTCTGGCAATGAGCAGTTCTTC
CASSPGSGNEQFF
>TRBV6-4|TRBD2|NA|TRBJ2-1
TGTGCCAGCAGTGATTCAGTTAGCGGGGCCTACAATGAGCAGTTCTTC
CASSDSVSGAYNEQFF
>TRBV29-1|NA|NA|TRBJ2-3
TGCAGCGTCCAAGAGGGCGATACGCAGTATTTT
CSVQEGDTQYF
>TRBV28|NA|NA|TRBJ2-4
TGTGCCACCGCGATAGAAGTCAAAAACATTCAGTACTTC
CATAIEVKNIQYF
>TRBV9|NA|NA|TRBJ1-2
TGTGCCAGCAGCAAATCGTATGGCTACACCTTC
CASSKSYGYTF
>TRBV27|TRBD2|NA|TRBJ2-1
TGTGCCAGCAGTTTATACCGGACTAGCGGGAGTAGAGATGAGCAGTTCTTC
CASSLYRTSGSRDEQFF
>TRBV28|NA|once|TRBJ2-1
TGTGCCAGCAGTTTAACTCGCGATGAGCAGTTCTTC
CASSLTRDEQFF
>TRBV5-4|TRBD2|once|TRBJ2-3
TGTGCCAGCAACGCGGGGGGCGGGAATACGCAGTATTTT
CASNAGGGNTQYF
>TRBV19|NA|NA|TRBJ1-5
TGTGCGGGGGGGCCGAATCAGCCCCAGCATTTT
CAGGPNQPQHF
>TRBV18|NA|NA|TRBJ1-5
TGTGCCAGCTCACCACAATCTGGCAATCAGCCCCAGCATTTT
CASSPQSGNQPQHF
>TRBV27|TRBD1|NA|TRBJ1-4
TGTGCCAGCAGCGATACCGGGACAGGGGTAGAAAAACTGTTTTTT
CASSDTGTGVEKLFF
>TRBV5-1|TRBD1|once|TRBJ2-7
TGCGCCAGCAGCTTGGCCGGGACAGGCCCCTACGAGCAGTACTTC
CASSLAGTGPYEQYF
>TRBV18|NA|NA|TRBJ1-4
TGTGCCAGCTCACCCGCCATCGCGACACAAGCGGGGGAAAAACTGTTTTTT
CASSPAIATQAGEKLFF
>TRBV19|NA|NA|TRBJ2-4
TGTGCCAGTACTACCCCGAATGCAAACATTCAGTACTTC
CASTTPNANIQYF